Each of the 20 T cell receptor beta chains below was sequenced from the same sample in a study of blood T cell repertoires in COVID-19. The protocol was immunoSEQ multiplex PCR, while the TCRdb copy is restricted to in-frame clones and leaves out a portion. The data show under 200,000 clones, about 88% seen once. Specimen: PBMCs or T cells enriched from blood (not recorded which). These receptors originate from a man aged 50 to 59 who had recovered from COVID-19.

This chain connects TRBV5-1 to TRBJ1-5, with unresolved D. The germline CDR1 and CDR2 sequences are SGHRS and YFSETQ. Trimming took 0 bases from V and 5 from J, leaving 6 bases between them. The CDR3 is 13 residues long. This chain's CDR3 is CASSLGPYQPQHF. The CDR3 bases are TGCGCCAGCAGCTTGGGTCCCTATCAGCCCCAGCATTTT.

The chain employs TRBV6-5 and TRBJ2-7, with a tentative D call TRBD2 (7 bases). CDR3 size: 12 residues. V lost 11 bases, J lost 5 bases, and 16 bases lay in between. In germline, CDR1 is MNHEY, CDR2 SVGAGI. This CDR3 reads CAGGRGTHEQYF. The CDR3 DNA reads as TGTGCCGGGGGGCGGGGGACCCACGAGCAGTACTTC.

V usage is TRBV4-3 and J usage is TRBJ2-1; no definite D call. Germline V gives CDR1 LGHNA, CDR2 YSLEER. CDR3 length equals 14 residues. The V end lost 1 base, the J end lost 8 bases, and 12 bases lay between the germline ends. CDR3 coding DNA: TGCGCCAGCAGCCAAGGATCGTCCCGGGATGAGCAGTTCTTC. Translating it yields CASSQGSSRDEQFF.

With respect to this clone: One end of the junction is discordant with germline, which a read error may explain. The chain couples TRBV4-3 to TRBJ2-2, with 16 bases identical to TRBD2. CDR3 length: 19 amino acids. The germline gives CDR1 LGHNA, CDR2 YSLEER. The CDR3 loop reads CASSQEGLAGGTNTGELFF. The CDR3 DNA reads TGCGCCAGCAGTCAAGAGGGACTAGCGGGGGGGACGAACACCGGGGAGCTGTTTTTT.

CDR3 in amino acids: CASSKQGSRNTEAFF. CDR3 nucleotide sequence: TGTGCCAGCAGTAAACAGGGTTCACGGAACACTGAAGCTTTCTTT. The rearrangement links TRBV6-1 to TRBJ1-1; possibly TRBD1 for D (6 bases). CDR3 size: 15 residues. Per the germline V gene, CDR1 is MNHNS and CDR2 is SASEGT. Trimming cost V 5 bases and J 1 base, with 14 bases left between them.

The chain couples TRBV18 to TRBJ1-6, with unresolved D. Germline loops: CDR1 KGHSH, CDR2 LQKENI. The CDR3 loop spans 15 amino acids. The V and J ends lost 2 bases and 6 bases respectively, with 11 bases between them. For the CDR3, the DNA is TGTGCCAGCTCACCAAAGCCTGCGGGTAATTCACCCCTCCACTTT. This translates into CASSPKPAGNSPLHF.

The V gene is TRBV5-1, the J gene TRBJ2-4; D may be TRBD1 (6 bases). V gave up 2 bases and J gave up 6 bases, with 12 bases separating them. CDR1 is SGHRS and CDR2 is YFSETQ in the germline V gene. The CDR3 sequence is 14 residues long. The CDR3 reads CASSFQGFGNIQYF. The CDR3 DNA sequence: TGCGCCAGCAGCTTCCAGGGGTTCGGAAACATTCAGTACTTC.

V usage is TRBV4-1 and J usage is TRBJ1-2; TRBD1 is a possible D gene (5 bases). Trimming stripped 1 base from V and 4 bases from J, with 13 bases between. The germline V gene has CDR1 MGHRA and CDR2 YSYEKL. The CDR3 sequence is 15 residues long. This CDR3 is CASSQGGTDSYGYTF. The CDR3 DNA is TGCGCCAGCAGCCAAGGTGGAACAGACAGCTATGGCTACACCTTC.

The gene calls are TRBV2 and TRBJ1-2; no definite D call. The germline CDR1 and CDR2 sequences are SNHLY and FYNNEI. Trimming left V 7 bases short and J 0 bases short, with 15 bases between. The CDR3 covers 15 residues. The CDR3 reads CASTFDWFSNYGYTF. In DNA, the CDR3 is TGTGCCAGCACCTTCGACTGGTTCTCTAACTATGGCTACACCTTC. The full variable domain, rest sourced from reference TRBV2 and TRBJ1-2, is EPEVTQTPSHQVTQMGQEVILRCVPISNHLYFYWYRQILGQKVEFLVSFYNNEISEKSEIFDDQFSVERPDGSNFTLKIRSTKLEDSAMYFCASTFDWFSNYGYTFGSGTRLTVV.

The V and J genes are TRBV5-6 and TRBJ1-1; D gene uncertain. The CDR3 is 16 amino acids. CDR1 and CDR2 from the germline V gene are SGHDT and YYEEEE. V shed 6 bases and J shed 2 bases, with 20 bases lying between them. CDR3 in amino acids: CASIPRPGEPNTEAFF. CDR3 nucleotides: TGTGCCAGCATCCCGAGACCCGGGGAGCCTAACACTGAAGCTTTCTTT.

CDR3 loop: CASSFGTEKLEQYF. Here the CDR3 DNA reads TGTGCCAGCAGCTTCGGGACAGAAAAACTCGAGCAGTACTTC. This chain uses TRBV5-4 with TRBJ2-7; 7 bases are a match to TRBD1. This CDR3 spans 14 amino acids. The germline V gene encodes CDR1 SGHNT and CDR2 YYREEE (reference sequence). The junction had 8 bases not matched to a gene; V was cut back by 2 bases and J by 6 bases.

The rearrangement joins TRBV7-9 to TRBJ2-7; D may be TRBD1 (6 bases). The V gene's germline CDR1 is SEHNR and CDR2 FQNEAQ (reference sequence). The ends were cut back, 7 bases at V and 2 bases at J, with 15 bases in the middle. The CDR3 loop spans 14 amino acids. CDR3 sequence: CASTVGDKPYEQYF. In DNA form, the CDR3 reads TGTGCCAGCACCGTGGGGGACAAACCCTACGAGCAGTACTTC.

This clone was recorded once. The CDR3 spells CAISAFGDEQFF. Here the CDR3 DNA reads TGTGCCATCAGTGCCTTCGGTGATGAGCAGTTCTTC. The chain links TRBV10-3 to TRBJ2-1; D is unclear. The ends were cut back, 4 bases at V and 8 bases at J, with 9 bases in the middle. From germline, CDR1 is ENHRY and CDR2 SYGVKD. The CDR3 consists of 12 residues.

V is TRBV7-8 and J is TRBJ2-5, with TRBD2 matching 13 bases. With V trimmed by 4 bases and J by 5 bases, 10 bases remained unmatched. CDR3 length: 17 residues. The germline V gene encodes CDR1 SGHVS and CDR2 FQNEAQ. The CDR3 reads CASSSRLAGGSVETQYF. CDR3 nucleotides: TGTGCCAGCAGCTCCAGACTAGCGGGGGGATCAGTCGAGACCCAGTACTTC.

The J gene is TRBJ2-1, the V gene TRBV9; 7 bases line up with TRBD2. This CDR3 contains 14 residues. Trimming took 5 bases from V and 0 from J; bases not matched to a gene: 2. Per the germline V gene, CDR1 is SGDLS and CDR2 is YYNGEE. CDR3 residues: CASSWTSSYNEQFF. CDR3 in DNA: TGTGCCAGCAGTTGGACTAGCTCCTACAATGAGCAGTTCTTC.

The chain recombines TRBV7-2 with TRBJ2-2; no reliable D call. Germline V CDR1 and CDR2: SGHTA, FQGNSA. V was pared by 1 base and J by 0 bases, with 12 bases between. This CDR3 spans 17 amino acids. CDR3 protein: CASSLGSWLANTGELFF. The CDR3 DNA reads TGTGCCAGCAGCTTAGGGTCTTGGCTTGCGAACACCGGGGAGCTGTTTTTT.

The chain combines TRBV7-2 with TRBJ1-1, with 7 bases identical to TRBD1. With 4 bases clipped from V and 0 bases from J, the junction kept 5 bases outside the gene matches. Germline CDR1 and CDR2: SGHTA and FQGNSA. The CDR3 is 15 residues long. Written as DNA, the CDR3 is TGTGCCAGCAGCTATCTTGGACAGGTGAACACTGAAGCTTTCTTT. Translated: CASSYLGQVNTEAFF. Together with reference TRBV7-2 and TRBJ1-1, the CDR3 gives the full variable domain: GAGVSQSPSNKVTEKGKDVELRCDPISGHTALYWYRQSLGQGLEFLIYFQGNSAPDKSGLPSDRFSAERTGGSVSTLTIQRTQQEDSAVYLCASSYLGQVNTEAFFGQGTRLTVV.

This chain links TRBV3-1 (or the pseudogene TRBV3-2) with TRBJ1-1, with TRBD1 as a possible D gene (6 bases). Germline CDR1 LGHDT, CDR2 YNNKEL (reference sequence). The CDR3 runs to 13 residues. Trimming cost V 5 bases and J 0 bases, with 7 bases left between them. The CDR3 DNA reads TGTGCCAGCAGCAGACAGGTGAACACTGAAGCTTTCTTT. This gives the protein CASSRQVNTEAFF.

The rearrangement links TRBV5-4 to TRBJ1-2, with a tentative D call TRBD1 (6 bases). Germline loops: CDR1 SGHNT, CDR2 YYREEE (reference sequence). Trimming took off 4 bases at V and 3 bases at J, with 13 bases between the two ends. This CDR3 spans 14 amino acids. This chain's CDR3 is CASSTETGHYGYTF. The CDR3 coding sequence is TGTGCCAGCAGCACTGAGACAGGACACTATGGCTACACCTTC.

The V and J genes are TRBV6-5 and TRBJ1-4; 9 bases are shared with TRBD1. The CDR3 is made up of 15 amino acids. Losses at the gene ends were 2 bases for V and 7 bases for J; bases not matched to a gene: 5. Germline CDR1 is MNHEY and CDR2 is SVGAGI. The CDR3 protein is CASSYGDRVGEKLFF. CDR3 DNA sequence: TGTGCCAGCAGTTACGGGGACAGGGTCGGTGAAAAACTGTTTTTT.